The table lists the clone carrying this TCR beta chain with a few counts. The antigen is unknown. PCR amplification relied on 60 Vbeta primers (plus 13 Jbeta primers). Clones were sequenced by immunoSEQ multiplex PCR, and TCRdb holds only the in-frame ones, with some missing. The sample contains approximately 160,000 clones, around 77% of which appear only once. This specimen comes from a study of cytomegalovirus exposure and HLA in healthy donors. For the study at large: The Caucasian-associated ancestry cluster held under 90% of 398 genotyped donors. Study findings and constraints: The classifier was said to identify cytomegalovirus status with high specificity and sensitivity. Later analysis identified several of the most significant clusters that appeared linked to common viral pathogens. Later analysis found that TCR beta chains associated with HLA were more clonally expanded than other, equally common chains.

The germline V gene has CDR1 GTSNPN and CDR2 SVGIG (reference sequence). The V gene lost 4 bases and the J gene lost 0 bases, with 7 bases spanning the gap. This CDR3 has 12 amino acids. Sequencing was performed on PBMCs. This clonotype was obtained from a woman in her 30s in good health and CMV-seronegative. The rearrangement links TRBV30 to TRBJ2-7; D gene unclear. The CDR3 protein is CAWTVHSYEQYF. CDR3 sequence (DNA): TGTGCCTGGACGGTGCACTCCTACGAGCAGTACTTC.